Detailed here is one T cell receptor (beta chain). The antigen it recognizes is unknown. From each donor, an approximately 2.5 ml peripheral blood sample was collected into PAXgene tubes and stored at -80 degrees C. Without T cell sorting, total RNA was isolated from whole blood using the PAXgene blood miRNA kit on an automated QIAcube. Peripheral blood from monozygotic twin pairs, either concordant or discordant for inflammatory bowel disease, underwent deep TCRalpha and TCRbeta repertoire profiling that used unique molecular barcoding. For every twin pair, smoking habits were documented, and each individual was categorised as a current, former or never smoker. This sample was included in a study of monozygotic twins with inflammatory bowel disease (dated by TCRdb to the late 2010s). With regard to the full study: A total of approximately 30 monozygotic twin pairs were included in the full study, comprising nine German pairs (four IBD-concordant, five IBD-discordant) and 19 IBD-discordant Danish pairs. Each individual had, on average, about 151 000 unique TCRalpha sequences and 181 000 unique TCRbeta sequences available for analysis. Disease-associated traits were sought mainly through comparisons between IBD patients and their genetically identical healthy co-twins within discordant pairs. The paper as a whole reports these results and caveats: The analysis was unable to tell different T cell subtypes apart. IBD patients had lower TCRbeta repertoire diversity, measured by the inverse Simpson index, than their healthy co-twins. Compared with healthy twins, IBD patients shared fewer clonotypes with other individuals, and the difference was most pronounced in patients with signs of disease activity. The results gave no support for a single strong signal or clonotype linked to IBD. Repertoire similarity did not differ between concordant and discordant twins, possibly due to limited statistical power. Because patients received different immunosuppressive treatments, the repertoires may have picked up extra background noise and variability between individuals.

In the germline V gene, CDR1 corresponds to MNHEY and CDR2 to SVGEGT. From cysteine to phenylalanine, the CDR3 is 17 amino acids long. Only the protein is on record. Receptor libraries were prepared by 5' RACE. Preparation of each TCR library used approximately 3.5 ug of total RNA. For each sample, cDNA was synthesized in eight separate reactions using SMARTScribe reverse transcriptase. During cDNA synthesis, unique molecular identifiers containing a 6-nucleotide sample barcode were introduced by template switching. TCRalpha and TCRbeta cDNA was amplified by two nested PCRs of 16 and 9 cycles, with bead purification after each PCR. Before amplification, the cDNA was both treated with uracil DNA-glycosylase and purified with the QIAquick PCR purification kit. The second PCR added Illumina TruSeq-compatible adapters along with sample-specific barcodes. Library quality and concentration were assessed using TapeStation and Qubit, and roughly 5 ng of each library was pooled. Pooled libraries were sequenced on an Illumina HiSeq2500 single-index Rapid Run with 2 x 100 bp reads and custom sequencing primers. The authors' pipeline ran thus. UMI-based consensus assembly with MiGEC version 1.2.6 was used to correct PCR and sequencing errors. V(D)J alignment, clonotype assembly and CDR3 extraction were performed with MiXCR version 2.1.1. Normalisation of gene usage, clonotype sharing and MAIT/NKT TCR abundance was achieved by analysing the top 1000, 10 000 and 20 000 clonotypes per sample. After downsampling to 27 000 UMIs, diversity was calculated as the inverse Simpson index using the vegan R package. Paired Mann-Whitney U tests were applied to discordant twin pairs, and Benjamini-Hochberg correction was used for multiple testing. One entry per CDR3 protein sequence results from the TCRdb reprocessing of the reads, with DNA left out. It is TCRdb's table, rather than the study itself, that gives the V and J calls and clone size. The sample table gives around 370,000 distinct CDR3 sequences. The biggest ten clones account for just over 2.5% of the sample.

The chain is encoded by TRBV6-2 or TRBV6-3 joined to TRBJ2-1; there is no DNA to check the TCRdb D call of TRBD1. This receptor was obtained from a human donor with ulcerative colitis or Crohn's disease, or a healthy co-twin of an affected twin (not recorded which). Sequences were obtained from blood. The CDR3 here reads CASSYGAGAVSYNEQFF.